What follows is one T cell receptor beta chain and its context. The antigen is unknown. V lost 3 bases and J 2 bases, leaving 11 bases between the germline ends. Germline loops: CDR1 SGHTA, CDR2 FQGNSA. This CDR3 is 15 amino acids long. The entry originates in a study of long-term antiretroviral therapy in people with HIV. Researchers ran immunoSEQ v3.0 at survey level. Data came from immunoSEQ multiplex PCR; TCRdb stores just in-frame clones and leaves some out. The sample has 25,000 to 35,000 clones, over 75% seen once. The study's findings and limits: In the period from about 2003 to 2017, blood was collected, possibly under older ART regimens. Against controls, HIV repertoires showed narrower ranges of CDR3 length. Viral resistance, ART adherence and therapy changes all lacked available data. After ART, diversity increased yet remained lower than transplant donor controls.

The chain employs TRBV7-2 and TRBJ1-3, with a weak D call TRBD1 (5 bases). The TCR was taken from a woman between 35 and 50 years old with HIV. The sample consisted of unsorted PBMCs, taken around 5 years after starting antiretroviral therapy. The CDR3 nucleotides are TGTGCCAGCAGCTTGCAGGGTACTACTGGAAACACCATATATTTT. As protein: CASSLQGTTGNTIYF.